This is a list of T cell receptor beta chains from one sample in a study of PD-L1 blockade in urothelial cancer. Clones were read by immunoSEQ multiplex PCR, and TCRdb kept only the in-frame ones, dropping some. The table has approximately 91,000 clones, over 80% seen once. Sequencing used PBMCs, obtained around atezolizumab (anti-PD-L1) treatment. These receptors were collected from a man between 65 and 79 years old with urothelial cancer. The CDR3 runs from the conserved cysteine through the conserved F or W. A D gene is named only where the DNA matches it firmly. Rows give clone size only sometimes, using once, few, many, or a class for an expanded clone.

J gene	clone size	V gene	D gene	CDR3 DNA	CDR3 protein
TRBJ1-2	.	TRBV19	TRBD1	TGTGCCAGTAGTATGGACAGGGGGGGATCGTATGGCTACACCTTC	CASSMDRGGSYGYTF
TRBJ2-7	.	TRBV29-1	.	TGCAGCGGGACTGATGTTCGTTCCTACGAGCAGTACTTC	CSGTDVRSYEQYF
TRBJ1-5	few	TRBV10-3	.	TGTGCCATCAGTGGAGGCAATCAGCCCCAGCATTTT	CAISGGNQPQHF
TRBJ1-1	few	TRBV5-4	.	TGTGCCAGCAGCTTCGCAGGAGGCACTGAAGCTTTCTTT	CASSFAGGTEAFF
TRBJ2-7	.	TRBV21-1	.	TGTGCCAGCAGCAAAAGGAGATTCCTAGCCTACGAGCAGTACTTC	CASSKRRFLAYEQYF
TRBJ2-7	.	TRBV5-3	.	TGTGCCAGACCTACTAGTCCCTCCTACGAGCAGTACTTC	CARPTSPSYEQYF
TRBJ2-6	.	TRBV11-3	.	TGTGCCAGCAGCCATAGCTCTGGGGCCAACGTCCTGACTTTC	CASSHSSGANVLTF
TRBJ2-5	.	TRBV7-3	.	TGTGCCAGCAGCTTAACGAGCGGAGAGACCCAGTACTTC	CASSLTSGETQYF
TRBJ1-1	.	TRBV5-4	TRBD1	TGTGCCAGCAGCGAAGACAGGGGAGCTTTCTTT	CASSEDRGAFF
TRBJ2-2	.	TRBV11-1	TRBD1	TGTGCCAGCAGCCCGGGACAGCGGATCGGGGAGCTGTTTTTT	CASSPGQRIGELFF
TRBJ2-7	few	TRBV13	.	TGTGCCAGCAGCGCAGACAGAGGCGAGCAGTACTTC	CASSADRGEQYF
TRBJ2-2	.	TRBV19	.	TGTGCCAGTAGTATAGATCTACGACGGAGGTCCGGGGAGCTGTTTTTT	CASSIDLRRRSGELFF
TRBJ2-1	few	TRBV6-4	TRBD2	TGTGCCAGGAGGAGCGGGAGGGCCACTGAGCAGTTCTTC	CARRSGRATEQFF
TRBJ2-1	.	TRBV9	.	TGTGCCAGCAGCCTGCGAGGTGAGCGTGTAACCTACAATGAGCAGTTCTTC	CASSLRGERVTYNEQFF
TRBJ2-5	.	TRBV19	.	TGTGCCAGTAGTCCCCCCGGGTGGGAGACCCAGTACTTC	CASSPPGWETQYF
TRBJ2-7	few	TRBV4-3	TRBD2	TGCGCCAGCAGCCAGGGGGTAGCGGGAGCTGGATACGAGCAGTACTTC	CASSQGVAGAGYEQYF
TRBJ1-1	few	TRBV7-6	.	TGTGCCAGCGGAGGCCTGGGACATCAGAACACTGAAGCTTTCTTT	CASGGLGHQNTEAFF
TRBJ1-2	.	TRBV7-2	.	TGTGCCAGCAGCTTAGGCGAGGCTAACTATGGCTACACCTTC	CASSLGEANYGYTF
TRBJ2-1	.	TRBV7-2	TRBD1	TGTGCCAGCAGCTACCGGGACAGTAATGAGCAGTTCTTC	CASSYRDSNEQFF
TRBJ2-7	.	TRBV6-5	.	TGTGCCAGCAGTTACTCGGGGCCGTTTACCTACGAGCAGTACTTC	CASSYSGPFTYEQYF
TRBJ1-2	.	TRBV18	TRBD1	TGTGCCAGCTCACCACCTTCGGGACAGCCAGTCTATGGCTACACCTTC	CASSPPSGQPVYGYTF
TRBJ1-6	.	TRBV19	.	TGTGCCAGTAGCGTCACCCGGGGTCCCCTCCACTTT	CASSVTRGPLHF
TRBJ2-2	once	TRBV7-2	.	TGTGCCAGCAGCCTAAGTGGAGCGGGCGTCACCGGGGAGCTGTTTTTT	CASSLSGAGVTGELFF
TRBJ2-3	.	TRBV11-2	TRBD1	TGTGCCAGCAGCTGGGACAGGGGGTACACAGATACGCAGTATTTT	CASSWDRGYTDTQYF
TRBJ1-4	.	TRBV6-1	TRBD1	TGTGCCAGCAGCAGCTCGACAGGGACTAATGAAAAACTGTTTTTT	CASSSSTGTNEKLFF
TRBJ2-7	.	TRBV7-2	.	TGTGCCAGCAGCCCAGCTAGTCGGTCGGCGGGTGAGCAGTACTTC	CASSPASRSAGEQYF
TRBJ2-1	.	TRBV5-1	.	TGCGCCAGCAGCTGGGGACTCTTGGACGACAATGAGCAGTTCTTC	CASSWGLLDDNEQFF
TRBJ2-7	once	TRBV21-1	.	TGTGCCAGCAGCGAACTCCCATCCGAGCAGTACTTC	CASSELPSEQYF
TRBJ2-3	.	TRBV7-2	TRBD1	TGTGCCAGCAGCTCAGACAGGGTTGGTACGCAGTATTTT	CASSSDRVGTQYF
TRBJ1-5	once	TRBV15	.	TGTGCCACCAGCAGAGATCAAACGGGGTTCCAGCCCCAGCATTTT	CATSRDQTGFQPQHF
TRBJ1-1	few	TRBV6-5	.	TGTGCCAGCAGTTACCTACGCTCGGGGGGAAGCACTGAAGCTTTCTTT	CASSYLRSGGSTEAFF
TRBJ2-5	.	TRBV19	.	TGTGCCAGTAGTATTAACGCGGCCCGCAGAGAGACCCAGTACTTC	CASSINAARRETQYF
TRBJ1-4	.	TRBV18	.	TGTGCCAGCTCACCATCTGTTGCAACTAATGAAAAACTGTTTTTT	CASSPSVATNEKLFF
TRBJ1-4	.	TRBV4-3	TRBD1	TGCGCCAGCAGCCAAGTGGGACAGGGAAGCGAAAAACTGTTTTTT	CASSQVGQGSEKLFF
TRBJ1-6	.	TRBV19	TRBD1	TGTGCCAGTAGTACCACCTCAGGGGGAGGCAATTCACCCCTCCACTTT	CASSTTSGGGNSPLHF
TRBJ1-2	few	TRBV10-3	.	TGTGCCATCAGTAAGAGTGACTATGGCTACACCTTC	CAISKSDYGYTF
TRBJ2-7	.	TRBV30	TRBD1	TGTGCCTGGGGGACAGGGGCTTCCTACGAGCAGTACTTC	CAWGTGASYEQYF
TRBJ2-7	.	TRBV27	TRBD1	TGTGCCAGCAGTCCCCGACAGGGGGAGCGACTCCCCTACGAGCAGTACTTC	CASSPRQGERLPYEQYF
TRBJ1-4	.	TRBV2	.	TGTGCCAGCAGTGCCACAGGGAGAGACAATGAAAAACTGTTTTTT	CASSATGRDNEKLFF
TRBJ1-3	.	TRBV30	TRBD1	TGTGCCTGGGAAGGGACAGGGGGCGGAAACACCATATATTTT	CAWEGTGGGNTIYF
TRBJ2-3	.	TRBV10-1	.	TGCGCCAGCAGTGACAGTCACTACACAGATACGCAGTATTTT	CASSDSHYTDTQYF
TRBJ2-2	.	TRBV19	.	TGTGCCAGTAGTATAGATGTCAGGGATTACACCGGGGAGCTGTTTTTT	CASSIDVRDYTGELFF
TRBJ1-3	.	TRBV6-5	.	TGTGCCAGCAGTCGACAGTACCCTCCCCAAAACACCATATATTTT	CASSRQYPPQNTIYF
TRBJ2-5	.	TRBV19	TRBD1	TGTGCCAGTAGTAAACAGACAGGGTTAGTGACCCAGTACTTC	CASSKQTGLVTQYF
TRBJ2-3	few	TRBV5-1	.	TGCGCCAGCAGCTTGGGTGGGACTCACCAGGCGGATACGCAGTATTTT	CASSLGGTHQADTQYF